This TCR beta chain was sequenced during a study of technical replicates of blood from a handful of donors. This CDR3 contains 18 residues. The germline V gene encodes CDR1 SGDLS and CDR2 YYNGEE. The V and J ends lost 0 bases and 2 bases, in that order; junction bases with no gene match: 7. Clones were read by immunoSEQ multiplex PCR, and TCRdb kept only the in-frame ones, dropping some. The sample includes tens of thousands of clones, about 87% of them seen just once. This clone appeared once. The chain has TRBV9 and TRBJ2-2; 10 nucleotides agree with TRBD2. The source material was PBMCs. The receptor was isolated from a human donor in good health. Some clones in this sample may be carry-over from other donors' samples. DNA of the CDR3: TGTGCCAGCAGCGTAGGGGCTAGCGGGAGCCTAAACACCGGGGAGCTGTTTTTT. Protein: CASSVGASGSLNTGELFF.